These 10 T cell receptor beta chains came from one sample sequenced in a study of T cell changes during pregnancy in multiple sclerosis. Sequencing was performed with immunoSEQ multiplex PCR; in TCRdb, only in-frame clones are kept and a portion is missing. This sample carries 78,000 or so clones, approximately 90% of them seen once, and the ten largest clones take over 1.1%. The input for sequencing was peripheral blood, taken before pregnancy. The receptors originated from a female donor with multiple sclerosis, enrolled in a pregnancy study.

This clone showed up just once. The V gene is TRBV2, the J gene TRBJ2-1; 13 bases agree with TRBD2. Germline assignment: CDR1 SNHLY and CDR2 FYNNEI. This CDR3 spans 15 amino acids. With 6 bases clipped from V and 4 bases from J, the junction kept 3 bases outside the gene matches. CDR3: CASRRGLAGYNEQFF. As DNA, the CDR3 is TGTGCCAGCAGGCGGGGACTAGCGGGGTACAATGAGCAGTTCTTC.

This clone was observed once. The chain has TRBV6-1 and TRBJ2-5; the match to TRBD2 covers 12 bases. This CDR3 has 14 amino acids. The V segment lost 8 bases and the J segment 5 bases; nucleotides outside the gene matches: 6. Germline V gene lookup returns CDR1 MNHNS and CDR2 SASEGT. CDR3 amino acids: CASRRLAGAETQYF. CDR3 nucleotide sequence: TGTGCCAGCCGTCGACTAGCGGGGGCGGAGACCCAGTACTTC.

V is TRBV14 and J is TRBJ1-3; D is perhaps TRBD1 (5 bases). In germline, CDR1 is SGHDN, CDR2 FVKESK. V was shortened by 5 bases and J by 3 bases, with 11 bases between the two germline ends. This CDR3 region has 14 residues. The CDR3 reads CASSFRQRGNTIYF. As DNA, the CDR3 is TGTGCCAGCAGCTTTCGACAGCGTGGAAACACCATATATTTT.

The V call is TRBV7-8, the J call TRBJ2-1; D is unclear. The CDR3 runs 13 residues. Trimming pared 5 bases from V and 8 bases from J, leaving 13 bases between. CDR1 and CDR2 (germline): SGHVS, FQNEAQ. The CDR3 sequence is CASSLVEVHEQFF. CDR3 nucleotides: TGTGCCAGCAGCCTAGTCGAGGTGCATGAGCAGTTCTTC.

The rearrangement joins TRBV6-5 to TRBJ1-2; 10 bases are a match to TRBD1. The junction had 4 bases not matched to a gene; V was cut back by 5 bases and J by 4 bases. The CDR3 length is 14 residues. Germline CDR1 reads MNHEY; CDR2 reads SVGAGI. As DNA, the CDR3 is TGTGCCAGCAGTAGACAGGGGGCCGTCTATGGCTACACCTTC. Residues: CASSRQGAVYGYTF.

The rearrangement joins TRBV11-2 to TRBJ2-7, with TRBD1 identical over 8 bases. With 4 bases clipped from V and 8 bases from J, the junction kept 4 bases outside the gene matches. The CDR3 consists of 12 residues. Per germline, CDR1 SGHAT and CDR2 FQNNGV. CDR3 sequence: CASSSGGAQQYF. In DNA form, the CDR3 reads TGTGCCAGCAGCTCAGGGGGCGCGCAGCAGTACTTC.

The chain links TRBV10-1 to TRBJ2-1, with D unclear. This CDR3 contains 13 residues. Per germline, CDR1 WNHNN and CDR2 SYGVQD (reference sequence). With 2 bases removed from V and 4 bases from J, the gap between germline ends came to 6 bases. The CDR3 is CASSEGVYNEQFF. The CDR3 DNA sequence: TGCGCCAGCAGTGAGGGAGTTTACAATGAGCAGTTCTTC.

The genes are TRBV5-6 and TRBJ2-2; D gene unclear. The V end lost 2 bases, the J end lost 4 bases, and 3 bases lay between the germline ends. Germline lookup yields CDR1 SGHDT and CDR2 YYEEEE. CDR3 length: 12 residues. The CDR3 coding sequence is TGTGCCAGCAGCTTCGGCACCGGGGAGCTGTTTTTT. It yields the protein CASSFGTGELFF.

The chain is built from TRBV11-3 and TRBJ2-5, with 13 bases lining up with TRBD2. Germline values: CDR1 SGHNT, CDR2 YENEEA. The CDR3 contains 15 residues. J gave up 4 bases and V 4 bases, and 3 bases lay outside the gene matches. DNA for the CDR3: TGTGCCAGCAGCTCCCGGACTAGCGGGGGAGAGACCCAGTACTTC. This codes for CASSSRTSGGETQYF.

This chain joins TRBV7-9 and TRBJ2-7; D may be TRBD2 (5 bases). CDR3 length: 15 amino acids. The V gene's germline CDR1 is SEHNR and CDR2 FQNEAQ (reference sequence). With 1 base removed from V and 0 bases from J, the gap between germline ends came to 10 bases. The CDR3: CASSLGIGSSYEQYF. In DNA, the CDR3 is TGTGCCAGCAGCTTAGGAATAGGGAGCTCCTACGAGCAGTACTTC.